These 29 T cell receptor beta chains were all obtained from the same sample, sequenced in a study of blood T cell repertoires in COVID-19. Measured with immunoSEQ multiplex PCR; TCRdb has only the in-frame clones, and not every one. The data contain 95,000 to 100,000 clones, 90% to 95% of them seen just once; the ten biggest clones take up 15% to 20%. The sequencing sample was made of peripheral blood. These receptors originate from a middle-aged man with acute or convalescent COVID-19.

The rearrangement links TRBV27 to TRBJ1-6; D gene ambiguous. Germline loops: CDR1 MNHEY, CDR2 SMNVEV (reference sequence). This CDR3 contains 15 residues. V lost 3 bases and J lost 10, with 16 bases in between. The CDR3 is CASSFLRRAGSPLHF. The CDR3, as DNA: TGTGCCAGCAGTTTTCTTCGGAGGGCTGGGTCACCCCTCCACTTT.

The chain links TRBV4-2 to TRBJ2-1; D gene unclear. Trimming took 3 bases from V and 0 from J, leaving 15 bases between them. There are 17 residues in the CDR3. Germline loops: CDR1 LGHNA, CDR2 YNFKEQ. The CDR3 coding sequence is TGTGCCAGCAGCCAGAGTGGGCCAACAAGCTCCTACAATGAGCAGTTCTTC. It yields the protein CASSQSGPTSSYNEQFF.

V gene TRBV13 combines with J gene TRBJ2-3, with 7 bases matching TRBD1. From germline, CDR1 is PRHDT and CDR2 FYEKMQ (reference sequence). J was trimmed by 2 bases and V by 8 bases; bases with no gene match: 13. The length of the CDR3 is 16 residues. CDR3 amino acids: CASETGRQGDTDTQYF. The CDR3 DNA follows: TGTGCCAGCGAGACCGGGCGCCAGGGGGACACAGATACGCAGTATTTT.

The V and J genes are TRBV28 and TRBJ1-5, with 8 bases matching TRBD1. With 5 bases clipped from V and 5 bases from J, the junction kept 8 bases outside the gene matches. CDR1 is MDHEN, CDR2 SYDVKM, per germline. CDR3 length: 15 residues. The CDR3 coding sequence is TGTGCCAGCAGTACAGGGGGGAGTAGATATCAGCCCCAGCATTTT. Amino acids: CASSTGGSRYQPQHF.

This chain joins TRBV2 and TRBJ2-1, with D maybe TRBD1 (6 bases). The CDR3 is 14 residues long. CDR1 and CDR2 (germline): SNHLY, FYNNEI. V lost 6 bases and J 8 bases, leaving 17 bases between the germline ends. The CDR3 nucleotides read TGTGCCAGCAGGGGACACACCATGGGCGATGAGCAGTTCTTC. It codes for CASRGHTMGDEQFF.

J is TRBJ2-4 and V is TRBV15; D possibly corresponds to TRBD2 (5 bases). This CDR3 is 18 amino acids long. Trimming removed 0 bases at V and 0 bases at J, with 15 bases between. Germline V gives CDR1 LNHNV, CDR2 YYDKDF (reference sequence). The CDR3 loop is CATSRDRTSWIAKNIQYF. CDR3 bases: TGTGCCACCAGCAGAGATAGGACTTCCTGGATAGCCAAAAACATTCAGTACTTC.

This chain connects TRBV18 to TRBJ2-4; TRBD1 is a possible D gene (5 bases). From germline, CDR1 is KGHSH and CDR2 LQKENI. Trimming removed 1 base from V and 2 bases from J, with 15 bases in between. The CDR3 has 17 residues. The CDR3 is CASSPLGVLQSKNIQYF. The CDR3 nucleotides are TGTGCCAGCTCACCACTAGGGGTGTTGCAATCCAAAAACATTCAGTACTTC.

CDR3 DNA sequence: TGTGCCAGCAGCCGACAGGACAGGGGATCACTCGAGCAGTACTTC. Translated: CASSRQDRGSLEQYF. The V and J genes are TRBV6-1 and TRBJ2-7; TRBD1 matches at 9 bases. This CDR3 comprises 15 residues. Trimming at V came to 6 bases and at J to 6 bases, leaving 12 bases not matched to a gene. The germline gives CDR1 MNHNS, CDR2 SASEGT.

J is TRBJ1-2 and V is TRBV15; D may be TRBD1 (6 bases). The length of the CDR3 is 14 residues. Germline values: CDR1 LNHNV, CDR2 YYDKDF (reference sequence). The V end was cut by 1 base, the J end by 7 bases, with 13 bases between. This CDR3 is CATSRGQALSGYTF. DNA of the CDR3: TGTGCCACCAGCAGAGGACAGGCCTTGAGTGGCTACACCTTC.

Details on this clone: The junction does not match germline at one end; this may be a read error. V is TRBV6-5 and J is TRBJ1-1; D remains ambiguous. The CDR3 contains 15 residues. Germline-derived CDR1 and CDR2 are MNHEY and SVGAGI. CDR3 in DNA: TGTGCCAGCAGTTACCTCCAGGCCCCGAACTCTGAAGCTTTCTTT. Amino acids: CASSYLQAPNSEAFF.

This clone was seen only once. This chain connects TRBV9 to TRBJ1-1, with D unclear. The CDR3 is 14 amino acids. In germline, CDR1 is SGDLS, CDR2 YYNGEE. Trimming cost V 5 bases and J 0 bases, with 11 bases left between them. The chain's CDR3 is CASSLDGVNTEAFF. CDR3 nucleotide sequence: TGTGCCAGCAGTCTTGACGGAGTGAACACTGAAGCTTTCTTT.

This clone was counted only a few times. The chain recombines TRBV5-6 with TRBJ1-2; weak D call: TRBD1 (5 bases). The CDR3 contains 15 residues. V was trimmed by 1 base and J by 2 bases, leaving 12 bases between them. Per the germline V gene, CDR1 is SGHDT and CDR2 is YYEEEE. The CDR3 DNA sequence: TGTGCCAGCAGCTTGCAAGCGAAGGGGAACTATGGCTACACCTTC. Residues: CASSLQAKGNYGYTF.

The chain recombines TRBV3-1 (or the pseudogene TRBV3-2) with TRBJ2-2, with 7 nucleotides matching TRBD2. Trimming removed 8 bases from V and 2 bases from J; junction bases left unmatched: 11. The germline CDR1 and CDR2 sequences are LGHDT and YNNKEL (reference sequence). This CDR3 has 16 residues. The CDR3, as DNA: TGTGCCAGCTCCTCGGGGGGTCGGGGAAACACCGGGGAGCTGTTTTTT. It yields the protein CASSSGGRGNTGELFF.

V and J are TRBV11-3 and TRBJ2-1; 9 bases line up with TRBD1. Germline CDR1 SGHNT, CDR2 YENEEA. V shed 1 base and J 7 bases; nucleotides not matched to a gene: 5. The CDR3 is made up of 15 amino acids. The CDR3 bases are TGTGCCAGCAGCTTAGCTGGACAGGGGTCTAATGAGCAGTTCTTC. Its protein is CASSLAGQGSNEQFF.

In DNA form, the CDR3 reads TGTGCCATCAGGGGGGACAGGGTGTCTGGAAACACCATATATTTT. Translating gives CAIRGDRVSGNTIYF. The rearrangement uses TRBV10-3 and TRBJ1-3; 9 nucleotides line up with TRBD1. This CDR3 spans 15 amino acids. The V gene end was trimmed by 6 bases and the J gene end by 1 base; junction bases not matched to a gene: 4. Germline V CDR1 and CDR2: ENHRY, SYGVKD.

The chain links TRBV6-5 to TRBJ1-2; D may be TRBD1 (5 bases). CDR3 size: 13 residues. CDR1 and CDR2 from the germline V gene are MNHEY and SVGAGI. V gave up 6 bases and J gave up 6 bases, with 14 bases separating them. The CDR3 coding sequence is TGTGCCAGCAGGGCCGGGACTTACGATGGCTACACCTTC. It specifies CASRAGTYDGYTF.

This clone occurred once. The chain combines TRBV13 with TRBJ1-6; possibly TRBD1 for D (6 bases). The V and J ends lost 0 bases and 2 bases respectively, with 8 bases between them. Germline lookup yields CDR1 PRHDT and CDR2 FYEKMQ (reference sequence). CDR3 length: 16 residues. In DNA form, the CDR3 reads TGTGCCAGCAGCTTAGGGGGGGCGGCCTATAATTCACCCCTCCACTTT. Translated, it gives CASSLGGAAYNSPLHF. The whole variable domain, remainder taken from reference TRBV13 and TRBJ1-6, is AAGVIQSPRHLIKEKRETATLKCYPIPRHDTVYWYQQGPGQDPQFLISFYEKMQSDKGSIPDRFSAQQFSDYHSELNMSSLELGDSALYFCASSLGGAAYNSPLHFGNGTRLTVT.

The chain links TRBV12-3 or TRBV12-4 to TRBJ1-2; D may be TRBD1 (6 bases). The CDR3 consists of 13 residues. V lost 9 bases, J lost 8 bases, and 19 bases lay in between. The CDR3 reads CASQFSDRKGYTF. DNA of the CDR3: TGTGCCAGTCAGTTTTCCGACAGGAAAGGCTACACCTTC.

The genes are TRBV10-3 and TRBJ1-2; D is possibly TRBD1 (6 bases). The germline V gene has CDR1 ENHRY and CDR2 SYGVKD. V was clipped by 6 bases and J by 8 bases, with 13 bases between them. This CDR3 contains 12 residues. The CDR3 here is CAIRGGGEGYTF. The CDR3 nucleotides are TGTGCCATCAGAGGGGGGGGTGAAGGCTACACCTTC.

This CDR3 is CASSPLISGANVLTF. In DNA form, the CDR3 reads TGCGCCAGCAGCCCTCTTATCTCTGGGGCCAACGTCCTGACTTTC. The J gene is TRBJ2-6, the V gene TRBV5-1; D unresolved. The germline V gene encodes CDR1 SGHRS and CDR2 YFSETQ. Trimming stripped 4 bases from V and 0 bases from J, with 8 bases between. The CDR3 runs 15 residues. The whole variable domain, remainder taken from reference TRBV5-1 and TRBJ2-6, is KAGVTQTPRYLIKTRGQQVTLSCSPISGHRSVSWYQQTPGQGLQFLFEYFSETQRNKGNFPGRFSGRQFSNSRSEMNVSTLELGDSALYLCASSPLISGANVLTFGAGSRLTVL.

CDR3 amino acids: CASSFGLLGGETQYF. The CDR3 coding sequence is TGTGCCAGCAGTTTTGGACTACTTGGCGGAGAGACCCAGTACTTC. The V gene is TRBV5-5, the J gene TRBJ2-5; perhaps TRBD2 as D (6 bases). Trimming cost V 5 bases and J 4 bases, with 18 bases left between them. The CDR3 loop spans 15 amino acids. Germline V gene lookup returns CDR1 SGHKS and CDR2 YYEKEE (reference sequence).

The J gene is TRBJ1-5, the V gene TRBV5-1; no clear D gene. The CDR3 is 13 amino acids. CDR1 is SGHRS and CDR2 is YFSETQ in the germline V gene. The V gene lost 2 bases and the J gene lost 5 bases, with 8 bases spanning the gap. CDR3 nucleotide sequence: TGCGCCAGCAGCTTTTCCGGGGATCAGCCCCAGCATTTT. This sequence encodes CASSFSGDQPQHF.

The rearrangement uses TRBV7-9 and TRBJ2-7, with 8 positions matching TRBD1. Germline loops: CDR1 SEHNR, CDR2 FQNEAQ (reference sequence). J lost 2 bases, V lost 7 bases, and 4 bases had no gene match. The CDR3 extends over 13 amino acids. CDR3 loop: CASTRDRTYEQYF. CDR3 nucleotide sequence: TGTGCCAGCACCAGGGACAGGACCTACGAGCAGTACTTC.

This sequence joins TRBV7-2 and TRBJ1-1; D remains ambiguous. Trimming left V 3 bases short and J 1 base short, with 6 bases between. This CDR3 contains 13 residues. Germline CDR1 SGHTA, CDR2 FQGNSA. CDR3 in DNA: TGTGCCAGCAGCTTGGTCAGGAACACTGAAGCTTTCTTT. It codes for CASSLVRNTEAFF.

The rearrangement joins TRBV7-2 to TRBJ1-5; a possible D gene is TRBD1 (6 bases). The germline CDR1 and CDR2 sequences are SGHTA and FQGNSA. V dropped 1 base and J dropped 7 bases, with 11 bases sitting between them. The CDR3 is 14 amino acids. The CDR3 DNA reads TGTGCCAGCAGCTTAGTGGCAGGGGTACAGCCCCAGCATTTT. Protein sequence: CASSLVAGVQPQHF.

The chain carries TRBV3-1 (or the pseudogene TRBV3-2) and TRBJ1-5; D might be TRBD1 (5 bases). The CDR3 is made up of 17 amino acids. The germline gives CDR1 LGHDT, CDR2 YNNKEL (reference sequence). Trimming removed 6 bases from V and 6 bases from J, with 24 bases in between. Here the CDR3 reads CASSHQGPAPVCQPQHF. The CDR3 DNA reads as TGTGCCAGCAGTCACCAGGGTCCCGCCCCGGTTTGTCAGCCCCAGCATTTT.

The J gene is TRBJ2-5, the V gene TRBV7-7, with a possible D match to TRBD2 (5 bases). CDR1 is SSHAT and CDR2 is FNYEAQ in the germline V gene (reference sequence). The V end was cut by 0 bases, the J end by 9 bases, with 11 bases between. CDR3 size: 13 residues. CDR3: CASSLAGSGAQYF. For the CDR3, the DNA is TGTGCCAGCAGCTTAGCAGGGTCCGGGGCCCAGTACTTC. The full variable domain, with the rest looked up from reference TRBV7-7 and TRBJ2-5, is GAGVSQSPRYKVTKRGQDVTLRCDPISSHATLYWYQQALGQGPEFLTYFNYEAQPDKSGLPSDRFSAERPEGSISTLTIQRTEQRDSAMYRCASSLAGSGAQYFGPGTRLLVL.

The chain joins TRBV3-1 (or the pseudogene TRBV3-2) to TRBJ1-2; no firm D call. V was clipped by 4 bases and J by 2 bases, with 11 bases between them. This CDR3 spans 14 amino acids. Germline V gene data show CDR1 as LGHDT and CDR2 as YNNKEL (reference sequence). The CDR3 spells CASSLEIYNYGYTF. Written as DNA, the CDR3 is TGTGCCAGCAGCCTCGAGATTTACAACTATGGCTACACCTTC.

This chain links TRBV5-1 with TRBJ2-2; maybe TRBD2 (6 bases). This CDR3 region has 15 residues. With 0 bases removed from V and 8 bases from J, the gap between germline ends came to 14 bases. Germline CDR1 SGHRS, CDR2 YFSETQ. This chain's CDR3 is CASSLGTFGTGELFF. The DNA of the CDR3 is TGCGCCAGCAGCTTGGGAACCTTTGGGACTGGGGAGCTGTTTTTT. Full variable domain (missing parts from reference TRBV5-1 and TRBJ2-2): KAGVTQTPRYLIKTRGQQVTLSCSPISGHRSVSWYQQTPGQGLQFLFEYFSETQRNKGNFPGRFSGRQFSNSRSEMNVSTLELGDSALYLCASSLGTFGTGELFFGEGSRLTVL.